This T cell receptor (beta chain) originates from a study of blood T cell repertoires in COVID-19. Across the study: The analysed material was cDNA or gDNA that came from T cells, B-cell-depleted T cells, or PBMCs.

This clone was counted a single time. In the authors' workflow: It was from reference gene primer amplification that nucleated cell counts were estimated. Using immunoSEQ multiplex PCR, the repertoire was profiled, and TCRdb retains in-frame clones only, with some absent. V, J and clone size are taken as reported in that table, and D and trimming were inferred from the DNA itself. The sample shows about 290,000 clones, more than 80% of them seen only once. Sequencing input: peripheral blood. This receptor was taken from a woman aged 25 to 39 with active or convalescent COVID-19.

The DNA for the CDR3 is TGTGCCAGCAGCCCCGGTACAGGGAGTACCTACGAGCAGTACTTC. Translation: CASSPGTGSTYEQYF. The chain has TRBV5-4 and TRBJ2-7; a possible D gene is TRBD1 (6 bases). Germline CDR1 and CDR2: SGHNT and YYREEE (reference sequence). Trimming left V 4 bases short and J 2 bases short, with 16 bases between. The CDR3 extends over 15 amino acids.